Below are 12 T cell receptor beta chains sequenced from a single sample in a study of human thymus T cells. Sequencing was performed with immunoSEQ multiplex PCR; in TCRdb, only in-frame clones are kept and a portion is missing. The sample lists just over 45,000 clones, more than 85% occurring once. The material sequenced was blood. These TCRs come from a girl under three years old with a congenital heart defect but otherwise immunologically healthy.

V and J are TRBV4-1 and TRBJ2-5; 8 bases line up with TRBD1. With 4 bases clipped from V and 5 bases from J, the junction kept 18 bases outside the gene matches. Per the germline V gene, CDR1 is MGHRA and CDR2 is YSYEKL. The CDR3 runs 18 residues. CDR3 sequence reads: CASSRKAEGQGARETQYF. CDR3 bases: TGCGCCAGCAGCCGAAAAGCCGAGGGCCAGGGGGCGCGGGAGACCCAGTACTTC.

This clone was seen once. The V call is TRBV18, the J call TRBJ2-3; TRBD2 is a possible D gene (5 bases). CDR3 length: 14 residues. With 3 bases removed from V and 2 bases from J, the gap between germline ends came to 9 bases. Germline assignment: CDR1 KGHSH and CDR2 LQKENI. CDR3 coding DNA: TGTGCCAGCTCACCTGGCCGGGACACAGATACGCAGTATTTT. The encoded protein is CASSPGRDTDTQYF.

The chain uses TRBV5-4 and TRBJ2-5; D tentatively reads TRBD1 or TRBD2 (7 bases each). Germline CDR1 is SGHNT and CDR2 is YYREEE (reference sequence). This CDR3 contains 15 residues. The V gene lost 2 bases and the J gene lost 5 bases, with 16 bases spanning the gap. This CDR3 is CASSLAGRGGETQYF. In nucleotides, the CDR3 is TGTGCCAGCAGCTTAGCTGGCAGGGGGGGGGAGACCCAGTACTTC.

This clone was observed once. The rearrangement links TRBV2 to TRBJ2-7, with 8 bases matching TRBD2. Germline lookup yields CDR1 SNHLY and CDR2 FYNNEI. Germline trimming cut 2 bases from V and 2 bases from J; bases unmatched to any gene: 2. This CDR3 is built from 14 residues. The DNA for the CDR3 is TGTGCCAGCAGTGAAACTAGCGGTCCCTACGAGCAGTACTTC. Translating it yields CASSETSGPYEQYF. The whole variable domain, filled in from reference TRBV2 and TRBJ2-7, reads EPEVTQTPSHQVTQMGQEVILRCVPISNHLYFYWYRQILGQKVEFLVSFYNNEISEKSEIFDDQFSVERPDGSNFTLKIRSTKLEDSAMYFCASSETSGPYEQYFGPGTRLTVT.

J is TRBJ2-3 and V is TRBV7-6; 13 bases are a match to TRBD2. The V gene's germline CDR1 is SGHVS and CDR2 FNYEAQ. The CDR3 length is 18 residues. V trimming: 8 bases; J trimming: 0 bases; junction bases outside the gene matches: 11. CDR3 residues: CASHLGLAGLTSTDTQYF. The CDR3 bases are TGTGCCAGCCACTTGGGACTAGCGGGACTCACTAGCACAGATACGCAGTATTTT.

The V call is TRBV5-1, the J call TRBJ2-1, with D possibly matching TRBD2 (6 bases). Trimming left V 4 bases short and J 9 bases short, with 17 bases between. The germline gives CDR1 SGHRS, CDR2 YFSETQ. The CDR3 loop spans 14 amino acids. Written as DNA, the CDR3 is TGCGCCAGCAGCGAAAATGCGGGGCGCGGTGAGCAGTTCTTC. Translation gives CASSENAGRGEQFF. Full variable domain (rest looked up from reference TRBV5-1 and TRBJ2-1): KAGVTQTPRYLIKTRGQQVTLSCSPISGHRSVSWYQQTPGQGLQFLFEYFSETQRNKGNFPGRFSGRQFSNSRSEMNVSTLELGDSALYLCASSENAGRGEQFFGPGTRLTVL.

The rearrangement links TRBV6-1 to TRBJ1-5; 10 bases map to TRBD1. CDR3 size: 15 residues. Germline CDR1 and CDR2: MNHNS and SASEGT. Losses at the gene ends were 3 bases for V and 6 bases for J; bases not matched to a gene: 5. The CDR3 nucleotides read TGTGCCAGCAGTGACCTGACAGGGGGCAGTCAGCCCCAGCATTTT. It yields the protein CASSDLTGGSQPQHF.

As regards this clone: An end of the junction does not agree with germline; a read error may underlie this. The V and J genes are TRBV9 and TRBJ2-6; D is uncertain. Germline CDR1 SGDLS, CDR2 YYNGEE. The CDR3 runs to 15 residues. CDR3 loop: CASSVGHSGTNVLTF. The CDR3 DNA follows: TGTGCCAGCAGCGTAGGACACTCTGGGACCAACGTCCTGACTTTC.

The chain carries TRBV28 and TRBJ1-4; perhaps TRBD1 as D (5 bases). V was pared by 3 bases and J by 4 bases, with 9 bases between. Germline CDR1 and CDR2: MDHEN and SYDVKM. This CDR3 spans 14 amino acids. Here the CDR3 reads CASSFMRGNEKLFF. The CDR3 coding sequence is TGTGCCAGCAGTTTTATGAGGGGTAATGAAAAACTGTTTTTT.

This clone was detected once. This chain links TRBV4-1 with TRBJ2-3; D ambiguous. This CDR3 spans 17 amino acids. V gave up 1 base and J gave up 2 bases, with 16 bases separating them. The germline V gene encodes CDR1 MGHRA and CDR2 YSYEKL. The CDR3 protein is CASSQGPQGYFTDTQYF. The CDR3 DNA sequence: TGCGCCAGCAGCCAAGGCCCTCAAGGATATTTCACAGATACGCAGTATTTT.

V usage is TRBV7-9 and J usage is TRBJ2-3; tentative D call: TRBD1 (5 bases). The V gene's germline CDR1 is SEHNR and CDR2 FQNEAQ (reference sequence). This CDR3 region has 16 residues. V was trimmed by 5 bases and J by 5 bases, leaving 20 bases between them. CDR3 residues: CASSPLTVRTRDTQYF. In DNA, the CDR3 is TGTGCCAGCAGCCCCTTGACAGTCCGAACGAGAGATACGCAGTATTTT. Full variable domain (outside the CDR3, taken from reference TRBV7-9 and TRBJ2-3): DTGVSQNPRHKITKRGQNVTFRCDPISEHNRLYWYRQTLGQGPEFLTYFQNEAQLEKSRLLSDRFSAERPKGSFSTLEIQRTEQGDSAMYLCASSPLTVRTRDTQYFGPGTRLTVL.

This clone was seen only once. V is TRBV5-1 and J is TRBJ1-2, with D perhaps matching TRBD1 (5 bases). Trimming took 0 bases from V and 7 from J, leaving 10 bases between them. The length of the CDR3 is 13 residues. Germline V lookup: CDR1 SGHRS, CDR2 YFSETQ. The CDR3 DNA follows: TGCGCCAGCAGCTTGGGGCAGGGCATTGGCTACACCTTC. It translates to CASSLGQGIGYTF.